This paragraph covers one TCR beta chain sequence. Antigen unknown. A much larger clone lies one base from this, so it may be a read error. This CDR3 region has 14 residues. CDR1 and CDR2 from the germline V gene are LGHNA and YSLEER. Unique molecular identifiers tagged the TCRbeta library. Each CDR3 protein is one row after TCRdb ran MiXCR on the PCR reads. Among approximately 110,000 distinct CDR3 sequences, under 25% were seen once, and the ten largest hold over 9.5%. The sample originates from a study of T-cell reconstitution after alpha-beta-depleted transplantation in children. General study results and limits: At the one-year point after transplant, T-cell counts and TCRbeta diversity were found to come mostly from T cells that had been newly produced. The origin of high day-60 TCRbeta diversity in some patients lay in surviving recipient T cells and thymic progenitors. Approximately two months post-transplant, alpha-beta T cells reportedly originated from several hundred expanded graft clones.

The origin of this receptor is a male patient aged 2 to 9 who had a stem cell transplant for chronic granulomatous disease, so the T cells may come from the graft donor. Sequencing was performed on PBMCs, mostly from graft donor cells, taken 180 days after TCRalphabeta/CD19-depleted stem cell transplant. The gene calls are TRBV4-3 and TRBJ1-1, with D perhaps TRBD1 (5 bases). DNA for the CDR3: TGCGCCAGCAGCTTCGACAAACGGGGGACTGTAGCTTTCTTT. This translates into CASSFDKRGTVAFF.